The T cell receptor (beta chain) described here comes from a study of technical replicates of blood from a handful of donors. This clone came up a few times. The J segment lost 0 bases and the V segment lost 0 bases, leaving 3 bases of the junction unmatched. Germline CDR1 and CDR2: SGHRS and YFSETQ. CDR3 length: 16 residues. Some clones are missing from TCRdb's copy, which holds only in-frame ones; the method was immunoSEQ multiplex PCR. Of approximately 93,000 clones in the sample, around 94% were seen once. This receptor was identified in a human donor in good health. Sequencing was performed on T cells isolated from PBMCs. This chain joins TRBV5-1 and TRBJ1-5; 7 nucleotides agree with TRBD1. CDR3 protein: CASSLGGTDSNQPQHF. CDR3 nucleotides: TGCGCCAGCAGCTTGGGGGGGACAGATAGCAATCAGCCCCAGCATTTT.